The clone carrying this TCR beta chain was counted ten times or more. The data stem from a study of T cells in Graves' hyperthyroidism and ophthalmopathy. Germline assignment: CDR1 MNHEY and CDR2 SMNVEV (reference sequence). Trimming stripped 0 bases from V and 3 bases from J, with 15 bases between. The CDR3 sequence is 16 residues long. TCR beta CDR3 regions were amplified from RNA. The primer set for the first-round RT-PCR of the TCR CDR3 was HTBI. TCRdb itself ran the multiplex PCR reads through MiXCR, one entry per CDR3 protein. The data hold fewer than 500,000 distinct CDR3 sequences, with about 15% observed a single time.

This receptor was taken from a young woman with Graves' ophthalmopathy. The sample consisted of blood. The chain employs TRBV27 and TRBJ2-7, with a possible D match to TRBD2 (5 bases). The CDR3 sequence is CASSLSTAGGFYEQYF. For the CDR3, the DNA is TGTGCCAGCAGTTTATCGACCGCGGGTGGGTTCTACGAGCAGTACTTC.